Listed below are T cell receptor beta chains from one sample, sequenced in a study of blood T cell repertoires in COVID-19. TCRdb keeps only in-frame clones here, not all; method: immunoSEQ multiplex PCR. The sample carries roughly 140,000 clones, 80% to 90% recorded once. Sample: peripheral blood. The receptor set was obtained from a man in his 70s with acute or convalescent COVID-19. CDR3s include the opening cysteine and the closing phenylalanine or tryptophan. D genes are given only for firm matches. Clone size appears in some rows only: once, few, many, or a class for an expanded clone.

D	V	size	J	DNA	CDR3
-	TRBV9	once	TRBJ1-3	TGTGCCAGCAGCGTCACAGGGACGGCTGGAAACACCATATATTTT	CASSVTGTAGNTIYF
TRBD1	TRBV14	-	TRBJ2-3	TGTGCCAGCAGCCGTCTCGGGCAGGGGGCCGCAGATACGCAGTATTTT	CASSRLGQGAADTQYF
TRBD1	TRBV24-1	-	TRBJ2-3	TGTGCCACCAGCGACAGGGGAACCGCCACAGATACGCAGTATTTT	CATSDRGTATDTQYF
TRBD1	TRBV14	-	TRBJ2-5	TGTGCCAGCAGCCCCGACAGGGGCGTGGAGACCCAGTACTTC	CASSPDRGVETQYF
TRBD2	TRBV5-1	-	TRBJ2-3	TGCGCCAGCAGCTGGAGCGGGGATAGGGCAGATACGCAGTATTTT	CASSWSGDRADTQYF
TRBD1	TRBV4-3	-	TRBJ2-3	TGCGCCAGCAGCCAAAGGACAGGGGTGGATACGCAGTATTTT	CASSQRTGVDTQYF
TRBD2	TRBV2	-	TRBJ2-7	TGTGCCAGCAGTCCCGGGACTAGCGGGAGTTCCTACGAGCAGTACTTC	CASSPGTSGSSYEQYF
TRBD1	TRBV19	-	TRBJ2-4	TGTGCCAGTAGTGGGACAGGTAATCCGGGGACCAAAAACATTCAGTACTTC	CASSGTGNPGTKNIQYF
TRBD1	TRBV10-3	once	TRBJ1-2	TGTGCCATCATGGTGTCAGGGGGCGACTATGGCTACACCTTC	CAIMVSGGDYGYTF
TRBD2	TRBV4-1	-	TRBJ2-7	TGCGCCAGCAGCCGCGAACTAGCGGGAGTTCCCTACGAGCAGTACTTC	CASSRELAGVPYEQYF
TRBD1	TRBV12-3/TRBV12-4	-	TRBJ2-7	TGTGCCAGCACTGAGACAGGGTTCCACGAGCAGTACTTC	CASTETGFHEQYF
-	TRBV7-2	few	TRBJ2-7	TGTGCCAGCAGCTTAGCTAGCGGTTCCTACGAGCAGTACTTC	CASSLASGSYEQYF
TRBD1	TRBV25-1	-	TRBJ2-5	TGTGCCAGCAGTGAAGCAGGGACAGGTCAAGAGACCCAGTACTTC	CASSEAGTGQETQYF
-	TRBV11-1	-	TRBJ1-1	TGTGCCAGCAGCTTATCAGGGGACACTGAAGCTTTCTTT	CASSLSGDTEAFF
TRBD1	TRBV7-2	few	TRBJ2-7	TGTGCCAGCAGCTTAAGGGGCGGCAGGGGGAAATACGAGCAGTACTTC	CASSLRGGRGKYEQYF
-	TRBV2	-	TRBJ2-5	TGTGCCAGCATGACGGGGGAGACCCAGTACTTC	CASMTGETQYF
-	TRBV6-5	-	TRBJ1-1	TGTGCCAGCAGTTACTCTTTCGGGTCATTGGCTTTCTTT	CASSYSFGSLAFF
TRBD2	TRBV18	-	TRBJ2-2	TGTGCCAGCTCAATGGGACTAGCGGGAGTTGACACCGGGGAGCTGTTTTTT	CASSMGLAGVDTGELFF
TRBD2	TRBV5-1	-	TRBJ2-5	TGCGCCAGCAGCTTGGCGCCTAGCGGGATTGGAGAGACCCAGTACTTC	CASSLAPSGIGETQYF
-	TRBV9	-	TRBJ2-3	TGTGCCAGCAGCGTAGAGACAGGAACAGATACGCAGTATTTT	CASSVETGTDTQYF
TRBD2	TRBV9	-	TRBJ2-1	TGTGCCAGCAGCCCCACTAGCGGTTCCTACAATGAGCAGTTCTTC	CASSPTSGSYNEQFF
TRBD2	TRBV5-1	few	TRBJ2-1	TGCGCCAGCAGCTGGTGGCTAGCGGGGGGGACAAGTGAGCAGTTCTTC	CASSWWLAGGTSEQFF
-	TRBV3-1/TRBV3-2	once	TRBJ1-2	TGTGCCAGCAGCCAAGATCAGGGGACCTACTATGGCTACACCTTC	CASSQDQGTYYGYTF
-	TRBV28	-	TRBJ1-1	TGTGCCAGCAGTTTAATACTAGGGAACACTGAAGCTTTCTTT	CASSLILGNTEAFF
TRBD2	TRBV5-1	few	TRBJ2-1	TGCGCCAGCAGCTTGACTAGCGGGTCCTACAATGAGCAGTTCTTC	CASSLTSGSYNEQFF
TRBD1	TRBV18	few	TRBJ2-5	TGTGCCAGCTCACAAGGGGGCGGAGAGACCCAGTACTTC	CASSQGGGETQYF
-	TRBV28	once	TRBJ1-4	TGTGCCAGCAGACCCGTTGGTGGGCCTAATGAAAAACTGTTTTTT	CASRPVGGPNEKLFF
-	TRBV11-2	-	TRBJ2-7	TGTGCCAGCAGCTTCGGCGGGCAATCCTACGAGCAGTACTTC	CASSFGGQSYEQYF
TRBD2	TRBV29-1	-	TRBJ2-1	TGCAGCGTTGGTTGGACTAGGGGCAATGAGCAGTTCTTC	CSVGWTRGNEQFF
TRBD1	TRBV4-3	-	TRBJ1-2	TGCGCCAGCAGCCTTATAGGACAGGGCTATGGCTACACCTTC	CASSLIGQGYGYTF
TRBD1	TRBV5-1	-	TRBJ1-4	TGCGCCAGCAGCCCCTCGACAGGGGATTTTAATGAAAAACTGTTTTTT	CASSPSTGDFNEKLFF
-	TRBV10-3	-	TRBJ1-3	TGTGCCATCAATGGCAGGGACTCTGGAAACACCATATATTTT	CAINGRDSGNTIYF
-	TRBV7-2	-	TRBJ2-7	TGTGCCAGCAGCGCCACAGTATACGAGCAGTACTTC	CASSATVYEQYF
-	TRBV11-3	-	TRBJ2-1	TGTGCCAGCAGCCAAAGCAGAGACGGGATATTGTTCTTC	CASSQSRDGILFF
TRBD2	TRBV7-9	-	TRBJ2-1	TGTGCCAGCAGCGAGGGACTAGCGGGAGGTGGCGATGAGCAGTTCTTC	CASSEGLAGGGDEQFF
TRBD2	TRBV5-1	-	TRBJ2-7	TGCGCCAGCAGACCGGGACTACTATCCTACGAGCAGTACTTC	CASRPGLLSYEQYF
TRBD2	TRBV5-1	-	TRBJ2-1	TGCGCCAGCAGCTTGGGGGTGGCGGGAGGACACAATGAGCAGTTCTTC	CASSLGVAGGHNEQFF
-	TRBV6-5	-	TRBJ1-1	TGTGCCAGCAGTTTGCAGTCCTACACTGAAGCTTTCTTT	CASSLQSYTEAFF
TRBD1	TRBV6-5	-	TRBJ2-3	TGTGCCAGCAGTCGGGACAGGGCATCAGATACGCAGTATTTT	CASSRDRASDTQYF
TRBD1	TRBV29-1	-	TRBJ2-7	TGCAGCGTCGAGGGGGTAGGGAAAACCGACAGGGCGGACGAGCAGTACTTC	CSVEGVGKTDRADEQYF
TRBD2	TRBV19	-	TRBJ2-7	TGTGCCAGTAGCCCCCTCCGGGGTTCTAATAGCGGGAGGGCCTACGAGCAGTACTTC	CASSPLRGSNSGRAYEQYF
-	TRBV30	once	TRBJ1-2	TGTGCCTGGAGTGTCGGTTTTAACTATGGCTACACCTTC	CAWSVGFNYGYTF
TRBD1	TRBV11-2	-	TRBJ2-7	TGTGCCAGCAGCTTATTGAGGACAGGGAACGAGCAGTACTTC	CASSLLRTGNEQYF